The 32 T cell receptor beta chains below all came from one sample that was sequenced in a study of PD-1 blockade in classical Hodgkin lymphoma. Time point denoted: cycle 4 day 1 (C4D1), after 6 weeks of nivolumab. The patients all showed relapse after autologous stem cell transplantation, while their brentuximab vedotin exposure varied. Clones were read by immunoSEQ multiplex PCR, and TCRdb kept only the in-frame ones, dropping some. The sample lists 45,000 to 60,000 clones; 80% were seen once. The sequencing used peripheral blood mononuclear cells (PBMCs), collected before the fourth cycle of nivolumab. Receptors were obtained from a human donor with classical Hodgkin lymphoma.

This chain joins TRBV10-3 and TRBJ2-5; D is unresolved. The CDR3 sequence is 10 residues long. Between the trimmed V and J ends, which lost 11 bases and 5 bases, there was a span of 9 bases. Germline V gene data show CDR1 as ENHRY and CDR2 as SYGVKD. The CDR3 sequence: CAAGVETQYF. The CDR3 DNA reads TGTGCCGCAGGTGTGGAGACCCAGTACTTC.

The J gene is TRBJ1-1, the V gene TRBV9; D uncertain. CDR1 is SGDLS and CDR2 is YYNGEE in the germline V gene. Trimming left V 0 bases short and J 1 base short, with 7 bases between. The CDR3 covers 14 residues. CDR3 sequence reads: CASSVGVQNTEAFF. The DNA for the CDR3 is TGTGCCAGCAGCGTAGGAGTTCAGAACACTGAAGCTTTCTTT.

This sequence joins TRBV6-6 and TRBJ2-7, with unresolved D. V was pared by 0 bases and J by 2 bases, with 2 bases between. Germline CDR1 reads MNHNY; CDR2 reads SVGAGI (reference sequence). The CDR3 covers 12 residues. The CDR3 here is CASSYSTYEQYF. The CDR3 DNA reads TGTGCCAGCAGTTACTCGACCTACGAGCAGTACTTC.

The chain employs TRBV2 and TRBJ1-2, with 8 bases fitting TRBD1. The V segment lost 3 bases and the J segment 4 bases; nucleotides outside the gene matches: 4. CDR1 is SNHLY and CDR2 is FYNNEI in the germline V gene. The CDR3 has 14 residues. CDR3 DNA sequence: TGTGCCAGCAGTGAGTCGACAGGGGCCTATGGCTACACCTTC. It yields the protein CASSESTGAYGYTF.

Turning to this clone: Distinct nucleotide sequences in the sample also encode this CDR3. This chain's CDR3 is CASSGNYEQYF. In DNA, the CDR3 is TGTGCCAGCAGCGGTAACTACGAGCAGTACTTC. The V and J genes are TRBV11-2 and TRBJ2-7; D is ambiguous. Trimming removed 5 bases at V and 3 bases at J, with 5 bases between. The CDR3 extends over 11 amino acids. CDR1 is SGHAT, CDR2 FQNNGV, per germline.

The gene calls are TRBV5-1 and TRBJ2-7, with TRBD2 matching 7 bases. J gave up 2 bases and V 7 bases, and 6 bases lay outside the gene matches. The CDR3 totals 13 residues. Looked up from germline, CDR1 is SGHRS and CDR2 is YFSETQ. As DNA, the CDR3 is TGCGCCAGCGGGGAGGGCCGAACCTACGAGCAGTACTTC. Its translation is CASGEGRTYEQYF.

This chain links TRBV6-6 with TRBJ2-1; TRBD2 matches 8 bases. The germline V gene has CDR1 MNHNY and CDR2 SVGAGI (reference sequence). J gave up 8 bases and V 2 bases, and 11 bases lay outside the gene matches. The CDR3 runs to 16 residues. Here the CDR3 reads CASSYGVAGFWDEQFF. CDR3 DNA: TGTGCCAGCAGTTACGGGGTAGCGGGGTTTTGGGATGAGCAGTTCTTC.

The V gene is TRBV7-9, the J gene TRBJ2-3, with D possibly being TRBD2 (7 bases). The CDR3 extends over 15 amino acids. Deletions cut 7 bases from V and 4 bases from J, with 18 bases between. In germline, CDR1 is SEHNR, CDR2 FQNEAQ (reference sequence). CDR3 sequence: CASTPLGGAPDTQYF. The CDR3 DNA is TGTGCCAGCACCCCCCTGGGGGGGGCCCCAGATACGCAGTATTTT.

V gene TRBV5-1 combines with J gene TRBJ2-1, with 11 positions matching TRBD2. Germline-derived CDR1 and CDR2 are SGHRS and YFSETQ. V trimming: 4 bases; J trimming: 7 bases; junction bases outside the gene matches: 7. The CDR3 runs 15 residues. CDR3 loop: CASSTTSGVPNEQFF. DNA of the CDR3: TGCGCCAGCAGCACGACTAGCGGGGTGCCTAATGAGCAGTTCTTC.

CDR3 in amino acids: CASSLMGLADTQYF. The CDR3 DNA follows: TGCGCCAGCAGCTTGATGGGATTGGCAGATACGCAGTATTTT. V gene TRBV5-1 combines with J gene TRBJ2-3; D is uncertain. There are 14 residues in the CDR3. Trimming stripped 1 base from V and 4 bases from J, with 10 bases between. Germline lookup yields CDR1 SGHRS and CDR2 YFSETQ.

The chain has TRBV5-1 and TRBJ2-1, with TRBD2 matching over 12 bases. The CDR3 has 15 residues. Trimming removed 4 bases from V and 7 bases from J; junction bases left unmatched: 6. In germline, CDR1 is SGHRS, CDR2 YFSETQ. CDR3: CASSRTSGVPNEQFF. CDR3 bases: TGCGCCAGCAGCCGGACTAGCGGGGTTCCTAATGAGCAGTTCTTC.

The V and J genes are TRBV11-3 and TRBJ2-5, with D perhaps matching TRBD2 (7 bases). CDR3 length: 16 amino acids. Germline CDR1 reads SGHNT; CDR2 reads YENEEA. V lost 2 bases, J lost 4 bases, and 17 bases lay in between. The CDR3 spells CASSLLLAEGGETQYF. The CDR3 coding sequence is TGTGCCAGCAGCTTACTTCTAGCGGAGGGGGGAGAGACCCAGTACTTC.

This chain joins TRBV5-1 and TRBJ2-3, with D possibly being TRBD1 or TRBD2 (7 bases each). The germline V gene encodes CDR1 SGHRS and CDR2 YFSETQ. The CDR3 has 17 amino acids. V was trimmed by 3 bases and J by 0 bases, leaving 17 bases between them. The CDR3 nucleotides are TGCGCCAGCAGCTCCCTCCAGGGGGGGTCTAGCACAGATACGCAGTATTTT. Encoded protein: CASSSLQGGSSTDTQYF.

V usage is TRBV19 and J usage is TRBJ1-5; the D gene is possibly TRBD1 (5 bases). The germline V gene has CDR1 LNHDA and CDR2 SQIVND (reference sequence). V was pared by 5 bases and J by 0 bases, with 17 bases between. The length of the CDR3 is 17 residues. Written as DNA, the CDR3 is TGTGCCAGTAGTGAATTGCGTTCAGGGAATAGCAATCAGCCCCAGCATTTT. It yields the protein CASSELRSGNSNQPQHF.

V usage is TRBV10-3 and J usage is TRBJ2-3, with D uncertain. Germline assignment: CDR1 ENHRY and CDR2 SYGVKD. The CDR3 sequence is 11 residues long. The V end was cut by 5 bases, the J end by 9 bases, with 9 bases between. DNA for the CDR3: TGTGCCATCAGTTCAGACTCGACGCAGTATTTT. It specifies CAISSDSTQYF.

Comment on this clone: Because the CDR3 is missing its conserved closing phenylalanine or tryptophan, this is likely a read error. The limits of the CDR3 on the DNA are not certain, so only TCRdb's listed CDR3 is given. The rearrangement links TRBV20-1 to TRBJ1-1. CDR1 is DFQATT, CDR2 SNEGSKA, per germline (reference sequence). The CDR3 has 11 amino acids, counting both end residues. CDR3: CSAREGWGANL.

The chain is built from TRBV12-5 and TRBJ1-2; D may be TRBD1 (6 bases). The V gene lost 6 bases and the J gene lost 7 bases, with 21 bases spanning the gap. Per germline, CDR1 LGHNT and CDR2 FRNRAP. The CDR3 totals 15 residues. This chain's CDR3 is CASGPDSRARGGYTF. The DNA for the CDR3 is TGTGCTAGTGGCCCTGACAGCCGGGCCAGGGGTGGCTACACCTTC.

This clone was counted only a few times. The chain combines TRBV29-1 with TRBJ1-2; 7 bases line up with TRBD1. The germline gives CDR1 SQVTM, CDR2 ANQGSEA. The J segment lost 6 bases and the V segment lost 7 bases, leaving 8 bases of the junction unmatched. This CDR3 spans 12 amino acids. CDR3 bases: TGCAGCGCCCCAGGGGGTGAACATGGCTACACCTTC. This translates into CSAPGGEHGYTF.

This chain links TRBV19 with TRBJ2-1; D unclear. V was pared by 6 bases and J by 2 bases, with 11 bases between. The germline gives CDR1 LNHDA, CDR2 SQIVND (reference sequence). The CDR3 runs to 14 residues. Written as DNA, the CDR3 is TGTGCCAGTAGGTTGCGGATGACCTACAATGAGCAGTTCTTC. This translates into CASRLRMTYNEQFF.

The rearrangement links TRBV11-3 to TRBJ2-5; tentatively, D is TRBD1 (5 bases). Germline-derived CDR1 and CDR2 are SGHNT and YENEEA. This CDR3 region has 15 residues. Trimming removed 5 bases from V and 2 bases from J, with 15 bases in between. CDR3 bases: TGTGCCAGCAGCGCGCCCGGACACCCTCAAGAGACCCAGTACTTC. It yields the protein CASSAPGHPQETQYF.

The V and J genes are TRBV5-4 and TRBJ2-7; D remains unclear. Germline V CDR1 and CDR2: SGHNT, YYREEE (reference sequence). V lost 7 bases and J 6 bases, leaving 17 bases between the germline ends. The CDR3 spans 13 residues. In DNA, the CDR3 is TGTGCCAGCGGTAGATCAAACCTCCTCGAGCAGTACTTC. Encoded protein: CASGRSNLLEQYF.

The CDR3 is CASSVVAGASTGELFF. Here the CDR3 DNA reads TGTGCCAGCAGCGTAGTCGCGGGGGCCTCCACCGGGGAGCTGTTTTTT. The chain joins TRBV9 to TRBJ2-2; perhaps TRBD2 as D (7 bases). CDR3 length: 16 amino acids. Germline CDR1 and CDR2: SGDLS and YYNGEE. The germline V and J ends were trimmed by 0 bases and 4 bases, with 13 bases remaining between them.

This clone occurred a few times. The chain has TRBV15 and TRBJ2-7; 8 bases are shared with TRBD1. Trimming cost V 5 bases and J 2 bases; bases outside gene matches: 8. This CDR3 contains 15 residues. The germline V gene encodes CDR1 LNHNV and CDR2 YYDKDF (reference sequence). The CDR3, as DNA: TGTGCCACCAGCGCCCGGACAGGGCGCCCCTACGAGCAGTACTTC. It specifies CATSARTGRPYEQYF.

This clone was seen only a few times. The rearrangement joins TRBV30 to TRBJ1-1, with a possible D match to TRBD1 (6 bases). This CDR3 has 16 amino acids. Germline CDR1 reads GTSNPN; CDR2 reads SVGIG (reference sequence). Trimming left V 2 bases short and J 0 bases short, with 16 bases between. CDR3 bases: TGTGCCTGGAGTAGGGGGTCGCACCTCATGAACACTGAAGCTTTCTTT. It encodes CAWSRGSHLMNTEAFF.

The V gene is TRBV2, the J gene TRBJ2-2, with a weak D call TRBD2 (5 bases). Trimming removed 7 bases from V and 1 base from J, with 10 bases in between. The CDR3 is 14 amino acids. Germline CDR1 is SNHLY and CDR2 is FYNNEI. The CDR3 is CASKRSGNTGELFF. Written as DNA, the CDR3 is TGTGCCAGCAAGCGGAGCGGGAACACCGGGGAGCTGTTTTTT.

This clone was found once. This chain connects TRBV6-5 to TRBJ1-4; 8 positions match TRBD1. V lost 7 bases to trimming and J lost 6 bases; unmatched junction nucleotides: 7. The CDR3 covers 14 residues. Looked up from germline, CDR1 is MNHEY and CDR2 is SVGAGI. CDR3 nucleotides: TGTGCCAGCATGTCAACAGGGGGGGATGAAAAACTGTTTTTT. Encoded protein: CASMSTGGDEKLFF.

This clone was counted a few times. The J gene is TRBJ2-2, the V gene TRBV28, with D unresolved. Germline CDR1 reads MDHEN; CDR2 reads SYDVKM. The CDR3 is 12 residues long. V lost 3 bases and J 7 bases, leaving 6 bases between the germline ends. The CDR3 protein is CASSLAVGELFF. CDR3 DNA: TGTGCCAGCAGTTTGGCGGTCGGGGAGCTGTTTTTT.

V and J are TRBV19 and TRBJ2-1; D tentatively reads TRBD1 or TRBD2 (6 bases each). The V end was cut by 6 bases, the J end by 8 bases, with 23 bases between. Per germline, CDR1 LNHDA and CDR2 SQIVND (reference sequence). This CDR3 is 16 amino acids long. This CDR3 reads CASSAWRGTGGDEQFF. The DNA for the CDR3 is TGTGCCAGTAGCGCTTGGAGGGGGACTGGTGGTGATGAGCAGTTCTTC.

Remarks on this clone: Other nucleotide sequences in the sample specify the same CDR3. The chain recombines TRBV2 with TRBJ1-1, with D unclear. The V gene's germline CDR1 is SNHLY and CDR2 FYNNEI. V lost 6 bases to trimming and J lost 5 bases, with 7 bases between them. This CDR3 is built from 11 residues. CDR3 nucleotide sequence: TGTGCCAGCAGGGAGGGTACTGAAGCTTTCTTT. It is translated as CASREGTEAFF. Drawing the rest from reference TRBV2 and TRBJ1-1, the complete variable domain is EPEVTQTPSHQVTQMGQEVILRCVPISNHLYFYWYRQILGQKVEFLVSFYNNEISEKSEIFDDQFSVERPDGSNFTLKIRSTKLEDSAMYFCASREGTEAFFGQGTRLTVV.

Judged by abundance, this clone is medium-sized. The chain couples TRBV14 to TRBJ1-2; the D gene is possibly TRBD1 (6 bases). The germline V gene encodes CDR1 SGHDN and CDR2 FVKESK. The CDR3 loop spans 13 amino acids. Trimming took 7 bases from V and 0 from J, leaving 9 bases between them. The CDR3 DNA reads as TGTGCCAGCAAGGACAGACCTAACTATGGCTACACCTTC. It translates to CASKDRPNYGYTF.

This chain uses TRBV9 with TRBJ2-7; D is possibly TRBD2 (5 bases). The germline V and J ends were trimmed by 2 bases and 2 bases, with 8 bases remaining between them. This CDR3 has 13 amino acids. Germline CDR1 is SGDLS and CDR2 is YYNGEE. This chain's CDR3 is CASSVGMTYEQYF. The CDR3 DNA sequence: TGTGCCAGCAGCGTCGGGATGACCTACGAGCAGTACTTC. Complete variable domain (other parts from reference TRBV9 and TRBJ2-7): DSGVTQTPKHLITATGQRVTLRCSPRSGDLSVYWYQQSLDQGLQFLIQYYNGEERAKGNILERFSAQQFPDLHSELNLSSLELGDSALYFCASSVGMTYEQYFGPGTRLTVT.

The J gene is TRBJ2-1, the V gene TRBV21-1; TRBD2 was called by the table and not checked on the DNA. TRBV21-1 is a recognized pseudogene. This CDR3 contains 16 residues. The CDR3, as DNA: TGTGCCAGCAACCCGACTGCAACTAGCTCCTACAATGAGCAGTTCTTC. Its protein is CASNPTATSSYNEQFF.